The clone carrying this T cell receptor beta chain appeared many times. The antigen is unknown. Carrying unique molecular identifiers, the cDNA also gained a universal primer site through template switching. TCRdb passed the 5' RACE reads through MiXCR, listing each CDR3 protein once. The sample consists of 690,000 or so distinct CDR3 sequences, approximately 6.1% of them appearing once. This entry comes from a study of identical twins. Study-level points and caveats: Because invariant MAIT and iNKT cells could be present, zero-insertion analyses could be partly confounded. Shared out-of-frame alpha sequences (those common to twins) showed excess low generation probability. Modelling approaches yielded underestimates of out-of-frame TCR alpha sharing between monozygotic twins.

The CDR3 loop spans 11 amino acids. V lost 4 bases, J lost 0 bases, and 1 base lay in between. Germline CDR1 and CDR2: SQVTM and ANQGSEA. This sequence was found in a man younger than 35 in good health. Sequenced: naive T cells sorted from blood. The rearrangement links TRBV29-1 to TRBJ1-5, with D unclear. The CDR3 nucleotides read TGCAGCGTTGGTAGCAATCAGCCCCAGCATTTT. Translated: CSVGSNQPQHF.